Sequencing of this T cell receptor (beta chain) was carried out in a study of T-cell memory formation after mild COVID-19. Study observations and caveats: Detection of some responders pre-infection suggested pre-existing cross-reactive memory T cells participated. Contracting CD4+ clones lay largely in CM and EM, with CD8+ ones residing in EMRA.

This clonotype was picked up a small number of times. Antigen unknown. TCRdb fed the 5' RACE reads into MiXCR, producing one record per CDR3 protein. The repertoire holds 270,000 or so distinct CDR3 sequences, with approximately 16% as singletons. J was trimmed by 4 bases and V by 0 bases; bases with no gene match: 6. CDR3 length: 16 residues. Germline CDR1 reads SGDLS; CDR2 reads YYNGEE. This chain uses TRBV9 with TRBJ2-2; 7 bases match TRBD1. Material: PBMCs or a T cell subset sorted from them (not recorded which). This sequence originates from a man younger than 30 who had mild COVID-19 (a few samples of this study predate the infection). Cell type and time point are not known. CDR3 nucleotides: TGTGCCAGCAGCGTAGCTCCGGGACAGCTCACCGGGGAGCTGTTTTTT. It is translated as CASSVAPGQLTGELFF.